The clone carrying this TCR beta chain was recorded a few times. CDR1 is DFQATT and CDR2 is SNEGSKA in the germline V gene (reference sequence). The length of the CDR3 is 14 residues. V shed 2 bases and J shed 3 bases, with 12 bases lying between them. The data were obtained in a study of patients and donors after allogeneic stem cell transplantation. TCRdb ran MiXCR on the RT-PCR reads and lists one entry per CDR3 protein. The sample has more than 850,000 distinct CDR3 sequences, roughly 18% seen once. The V call is TRBV20-1, the J call TRBJ2-3, with D perhaps TRBD2 (6 bases). The source of this sequence is a human donor who was either an allogeneic HSCT recipient or a stem cell or donor lymphocyte infusion donor (not recorded which). It is not recorded whose cells these are; they may come from a transplant donor. Input material: blood, either unsorted or a sorted T cell fraction (not recorded which). Here the CDR3 DNA reads TGCAGTGCTAGAAGGTCAGGGAGGACAGATACGCAGTATTTT. This encodes CSARRSGRTDTQYF.